This T cell receptor beta chain was recovered during a study of human T cells and chemical hapten exposure. This clonotype was seen ten or more times. Its antigen is as yet unknown. General study results and limits: After DPC sensitization, TCRs above 1 in 1000 frequency showed no change.

TCRdb recomputed calls from the RACE reads with MiXCR, one row per CDR3 protein. The profile covers about 380,000 distinct CDR3 sequences, with more than 4.5% appearing a single time and around 2.3% taken by the ten largest. The time point was: patch test 1, 2 weeks after DPC sensitization. Treatment meaning: therapeutic diphenylcyclopropenone sensitization with weekly scalp DPC. The sequenced sample was whole blood, obtained in connection with sensitization to the hapten diphenylcyclopropenone (DPC). This TCR came from a woman aged 45-65 years with alopecia areata. Some clones in this sample may be carry-over from other donors' samples.

The CDR3 is CASSSPGLAFNEQFF. The CDR3 DNA follows: TGTGCCAGCAGCTCTCCGGGACTAGCGTTCAATGAGCAGTTCTTC. The chain uses TRBV7-9 and TRBJ2-1, with 10 bases aligning to TRBD2. The CDR3 sequence is 15 residues long. Per germline, CDR1 SEHNR and CDR2 FQNEAQ (reference sequence). J lost 6 bases, V lost 4 bases, and 6 bases had no gene match.